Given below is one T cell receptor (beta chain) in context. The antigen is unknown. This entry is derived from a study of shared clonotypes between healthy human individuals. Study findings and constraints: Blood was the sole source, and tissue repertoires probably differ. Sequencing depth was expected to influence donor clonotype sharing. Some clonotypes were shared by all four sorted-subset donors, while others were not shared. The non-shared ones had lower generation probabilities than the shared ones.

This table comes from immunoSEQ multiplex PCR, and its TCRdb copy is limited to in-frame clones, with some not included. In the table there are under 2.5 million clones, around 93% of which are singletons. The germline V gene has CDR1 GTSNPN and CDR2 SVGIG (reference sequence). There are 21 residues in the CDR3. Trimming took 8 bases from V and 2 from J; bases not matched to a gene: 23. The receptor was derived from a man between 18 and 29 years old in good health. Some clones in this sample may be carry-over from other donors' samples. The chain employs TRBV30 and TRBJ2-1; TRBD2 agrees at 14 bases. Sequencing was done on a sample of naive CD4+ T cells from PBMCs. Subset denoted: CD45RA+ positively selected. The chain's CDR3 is CARTTTRTSGRPWITYNEQFF. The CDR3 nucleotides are TGTGCCCGTACCACGACTCGGACTAGCGGGAGGCCTTGGATCACCTACAATGAGCAGTTCTTC. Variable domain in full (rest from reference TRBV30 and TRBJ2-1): SQTIHQWPATLVQPVGSPLSLECTVEGTSNPNLYWYRQAAGRGLQLLFYSVGIGQISSEVPQNLSASRPQDRQFILSSKKLLLSDSGFYLCARTTTRTSGRPWITYNEQFFGPGTRLTVL.